This T cell receptor (beta chain) derives from a study of T cell repertoires in aging, cancer and after chemotherapy (dated by TCRdb to the late 2010s). General notes on the study: The donors fell into six age groups ranging from 30 or younger to 70 or older, and each group had at least three individuals. Paired pre- and post-chemotherapy samples in the solid tumor group came from brain tumor (glioblastoma) patients receiving temozolomide-based therapy. The complete dataset included some 9 million TCR reads. To look at immunoaging and at how T cells reconstitute after chemotherapy, the study profiled TCR beta repertoires in peripheral blood from both healthy donors and cancer patients. Alongside under 100 healthy donors serving as a reference group, the cohort included approximately 220 cancer patients, of whom more than 85 had hematological cancers and 110 to 140 had solid cancers.

The count of this clonotype is one. It lacks a known antigen. Base qualities are missing; no much larger clone stands one base away. One read alone is a weak basis. At the junction V is shortened by 6 bases and J by 8 bases, with 22 bases in between. Reading the germline V gene (reference sequence) gives CDR1 DFQATT and CDR2 SNEGSKA. Counted from cysteine to phenylalanine, this CDR3 has 14 amino acids. Only the CDR3 portion is preserved as DNA: 42 bases, with reading frame beginning at the first base. Points the paper makes about the study in general: Compared with age-matched healthy donors, untreated patients with hematological or solid cancers had significantly lower TCR diversity and higher clonality in blood. The authors noted that the repertoire data do not allow conclusions about immunological memory after chemotherapy. In both cancer cohorts, the median generation probability rose over the chemotherapy interval, which suggests that the repertoire was reconstituted through rebound thymic output. Declining TCR diversity with age in healthy donors was mainly explained by loss of richness; in cancer patients, loss of evenness also contributed.

Using a mixed TRB-A/B primer pool, multiplex touch-down PCR amplified rearranged TRB sequences covering the V, D and J segments. Illumina adapters and sample indices were added to the amplicons in two consecutive PCR reactions performed with Phusion HS II polymerase. Amplicons were gel-purified with the NucleoSpin Gel and PCR Clean-up kit, then checked with Qubit and an Agilent 2100 Bioanalyzer. Sequencing of the libraries was done on an Illumina MiSeq with paired-end, single-indexed 600-cycle runs. From the authors' description of their analysis: MiXCR versions 2.12 and 3.0.5 were used to process TRB sequences. Each unique CDR3 nucleotide sequence was counted as one clone, and only productive sequences with at least two reads were retained. Shannon diversity, evenness, clonality (one minus evenness), and alpha-parameterized diversity profiles from alpha 0 to 5 were included as repertoire metrics. Generation probabilities of clones in paired pre- and post-chemotherapy samples were computed with the IGoR algorithm. TCRdb's own reprocessing of the public reads used fastp at Q25 and MiXCR and kept productive beta chains. Records with the same CDR3 protein are collapsed into one entry carrying the most frequent genes and DNA. In this record, the V and J calls reflect TCRdb's handling and not the investigators' own analysis. The sample table records over 1,000 distinct CDR3 sequences; about 31% of these occur just once. Approximately 35% of the sample is in the top ten clones.

TCR beta rearrangements were amplified from genomic DNA extracted from peripheral blood rather than from sorted cells or RNA. Sequenced: blood. The receptor was isolated from a human donor with a solid tumor. Rearrangement joined TRBV20-1 to TRBJ1-2; the D gene assignment is ambiguous. CDR3 protein: CSAVVRWGSQGYTF. The nucleotide sequence is TGCAGTGCCGTAGTTCGTTGGGGATCCCAAGGCTACACCTTC.